This is a list of T cell receptor beta chains from one sample in a study of T cells in Graves' hyperthyroidism and ophthalmopathy. TCRdb fed the multiplex PCR reads into MiXCR, producing one record per CDR3 protein. The sample includes around 400,000 distinct CDR3 sequences, 20% to 25% of them seen just once. The sequencing sample was made of blood. The origin of the receptors is a man between 45 and 60 years old with Graves' hyperthyroidism. The CDR3 runs from the conserved cysteine through the conserved F or W. Fields, in order: J gene, clone size, CDR3 length, D gene, V gene, CDR3 DNA, CDR3 protein. D genes are given only for firm matches. Expanded clones get a size class; other rows say once, few or many, or leave the size out.

TRBJ2-5,many,14,TRBD2,TRBV20-1,TGCAGTGCTTCCCGACTAGCGGGAGCTGAGACCCAGTACTTC,CSASRLAGAETQYF
TRBJ1-1,many,13,.,TRBV7-3,TGTGCCAGCAGCCTACGGGGTCAGGGTAGAGCTTTCTTT,CASSLRGQGRAFF
TRBJ2-1,.,15,.,TRBV18,TGTGCCAGCTCATCGGAGACTAGAACCTACAATGAGCAGTTCTTC,CASSSETRTYNEQFF
TRBJ2-7,.,14,.,TRBV11-3,TGTGCCAGCAGCAAGGGCGGTAGGTCCTACGAGCAGTACTTC,CASSKGGRSYEQYF
TRBJ2-7,few,15,.,TRBV20-1,TGCAGTGCTCCCCCCCTGGCCAAGCCGACCTACGAGCAGTACTTC,CSAPPLAKPTYEQYF
TRBJ2-2,.,15,.,TRBV19,TGTGCCAGTAGTAGGCAGGCTAGCGACACCGGGGAGCTGTTTTTT,CASSRQASDTGELFF
TRBJ2-3,many,16,TRBD2,TRBV2,TGTGCCAGCACGTTCGTAGCGGGACCTAGCACAGATACGCAGTATTTT,CASTFVAGPSTDTQYF
TRBJ1-5,.,16,.,TRBV4-2,TGTGCCAGCAGCCCTGCGGCAGGGATTAGCAATCAGCCCCAGCATTTT,CASSPAAGISNQPQHF
TRBJ2-5,few,15,TRBD2,TRBV6-5,TGTGCCAGCAGTTACGGGCCTAGCGGGTTAGAGACCCAGTACTTC,CASSYGPSGLETQYF
TRBJ2-3,few,19,.,TRBV7-9,TGTGCCAGCAGCTTAGAACGCGGCAGGGGGGACCCTAGCACAGATACGCAGTATTTT,CASSLERGRGDPSTDTQYF
TRBJ2-5,.,16,TRBD2,TRBV3-1,TGTGCCAGCAGCCAAGGGCTAGCGGGAGGGCCAGAGACCCAGTACTTC,CASSQGLAGGPETQYF
TRBJ1-5,.,16,TRBD1,TRBV6-1,TGTGCCAGCAGCCCTACGGGGCAGGGGGGCAATCAGCCCCAGCATTTT,CASSPTGQGGNQPQHF
TRBJ2-4,.,13,.,TRBV20-1,TGCAGTGCCAACCTCGGGGTGGGAAACATTCAGTACTTC,CSANLGVGNIQYF
TRBJ2-1,many,16,TRBD2,TRBV12-3/TRBV12-4,TGTGCCAGCAGTTTAATCTTCGCTAGCGGATTCAATGAGCAGTTCTTC,CASSLIFASGFNEQFF